This TCR beta chain was documented in a study of cytomegalovirus exposure and HLA in healthy donors. V lost 1 base, J lost 6 bases, and 20 bases stayed unmatched. The CDR3 sequence is 19 residues long. Germline CDR1 SGHRS, CDR2 YFSETQ. The study, taken as a whole, reports: Rare TCR sequences dominated, though some public TCRs recurred in many donors.

A note on this clone: Antigen: not known.

In the PCR, 60 Vbeta and 13 Jbeta primers were used. Measured with immunoSEQ multiplex PCR; TCRdb has only the in-frame clones, and not every one. The sample contains 150,000 to 200,000 clones, about 76% of which appear only once. Source material: PBMCs. The chain recombines TRBV5-1 with TRBJ2-3; 7 bases align to TRBD1. The TCR originated in a woman aged 45-60 years in good health and CMV-seronegative. CDR3 DNA sequence: TGCGCCAGCAGCTTGCTATTTTCTGCGACAGGGCTCAAGACGGATACGCAGTATTTT. Its translation: CASSLLFSATGLKTDTQYF.